This T cell receptor beta chain stems from a study of T cell responses to AZD1222 COVID-19 vaccine. General observations from the study: Across the whole spike, CD4 TCRs peaked at regions 160-218 and 743-854. Receipt of two AZD1222 doses was followed by a rise in Spike-specific TCR breadth and depth.

In its sample, this clone was seen once. Its specificity is not known. Data came from immunoSEQ multiplex PCR; TCRdb stores just in-frame clones and leaves some out. The sample lists roughly 120,000 clones, about 88% occurring once. Looked up from germline, CDR1 is SGHRS and CDR2 is YFSETQ. The V gene lost 4 bases and the J gene lost 4 bases, with 9 bases spanning the gap. The CDR3 covers 13 residues. Sample: peripheral blood, taken on day 0 of AZD1222 vaccination. This TCR was sampled from an adult in good health. The chain joins TRBV5-1 to TRBJ1-3; no definite D call. The CDR3 DNA reads TGCGCCAGCAGCGAGGACCTGGGAAACACCATATATTTT. It is translated as CASSEDLGNTIYF.